The entry below describes one T cell receptor beta chain. In the original processing: Quantification of nucleated cells was approximated via reference gene primer amplification. Here immunoSEQ multiplex PCR was the method, and the copy in TCRdb shows in-frame clones only, minus some. From that table come the V and J calls and clone size; the DNA was used to work out D and trimming. Of some 50,000 clones listed, approximately 85% are singletons. This sample is drawn from a study of blood T cell repertoires in COVID-19. About the research overall: COVID-19 samples, acute and convalescent, were from the United States, Italy and Spain.

CDR1 LNHDA and CDR2 SQIVND come from the germline V gene (reference sequence). V trimming: 4 bases; J trimming: 1 base; junction bases outside the gene matches: 3. The CDR3 length is 14 residues. V usage is TRBV19 and J usage is TRBJ1-1; 7 nucleotides line up with TRBD1. This clonotype originated in a human donor in a cohort sampled during active COVID-19. Input material: peripheral blood. The DNA of the CDR3 is TGTGCCAGTAGTACCGACAGGGAGAACACTGAAGCTTTCTTT. Protein sequence: CASSTDRENTEAFF.